This record looks at one T cell receptor beta chain sequence and its context. The data were obtained in a study of blood T cell repertoires in COVID-19. Study as a whole: Samples of COVID-19 (acute and convalescent) were obtained from the United States, Italy and Spain.

The CDR3 sequence is 15 residues long. Trimming took off 6 bases at V and 0 bases at J, with 12 bases between the two ends. CDR1 and CDR2 (germline): SGHNT, YENEEA. Original processing notes: Using reference gene primer amplification, nucleated cell counts were estimated. Assay: immunoSEQ multiplex PCR; the TCRdb copy retains only in-frame clones and omits some. V, J and clone size are those of that table, while D and trimming were read from the DNA. The sample lists tens of thousands of clones, 88% occurring once. The sample was peripheral blood. This receptor was taken from a man between 45 and 60 years old with active COVID-19. The gene calls are TRBV11-3 and TRBJ1-3, with TRBD1 as a possible D gene (6 bases). CDR3 DNA: TGTGCCAGCAGAGATACAGGGAGCTCTGGAAACACCATATATTTT. Translated: CASRDTGSSGNTIYF.